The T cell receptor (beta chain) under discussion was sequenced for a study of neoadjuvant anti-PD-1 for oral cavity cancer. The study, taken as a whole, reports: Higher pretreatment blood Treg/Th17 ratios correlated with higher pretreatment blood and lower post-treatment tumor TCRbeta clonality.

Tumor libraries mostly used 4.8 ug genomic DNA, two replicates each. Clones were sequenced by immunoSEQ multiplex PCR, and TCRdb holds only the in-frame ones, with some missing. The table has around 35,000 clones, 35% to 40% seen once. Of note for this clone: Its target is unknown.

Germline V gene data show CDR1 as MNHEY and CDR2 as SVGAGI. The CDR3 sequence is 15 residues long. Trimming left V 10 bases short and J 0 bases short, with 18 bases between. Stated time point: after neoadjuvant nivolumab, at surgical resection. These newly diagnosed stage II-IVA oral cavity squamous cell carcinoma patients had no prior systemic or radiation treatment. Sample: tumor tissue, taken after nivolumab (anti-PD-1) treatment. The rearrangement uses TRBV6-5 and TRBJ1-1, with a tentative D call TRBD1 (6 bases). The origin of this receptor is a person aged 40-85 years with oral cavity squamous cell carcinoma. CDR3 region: CATKEVNRVNTEAFF. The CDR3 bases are TGTGCCACGAAAGAGGTGAACAGGGTGAACACTGAAGCTTTCTTT.